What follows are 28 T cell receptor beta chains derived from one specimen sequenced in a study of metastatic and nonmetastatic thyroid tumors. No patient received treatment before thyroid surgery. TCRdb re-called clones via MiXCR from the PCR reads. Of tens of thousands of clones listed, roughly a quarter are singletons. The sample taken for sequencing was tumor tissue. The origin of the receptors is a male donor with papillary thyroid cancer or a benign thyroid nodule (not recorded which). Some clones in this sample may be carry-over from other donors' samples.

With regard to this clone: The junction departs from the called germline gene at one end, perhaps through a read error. CDR3 region: CASSLKYREYGYAF. In DNA form, the CDR3 reads TGTGCCAGCAGCTTAAAGTACAGGGAATATGGCTACGCCTTC. The chain links TRBV7-2 to TRBJ1-2; D is perhaps TRBD1 (6 bases). The germline V gene encodes CDR1 SGHTA and CDR2 FQGNSA. The CDR3 totals 14 residues.

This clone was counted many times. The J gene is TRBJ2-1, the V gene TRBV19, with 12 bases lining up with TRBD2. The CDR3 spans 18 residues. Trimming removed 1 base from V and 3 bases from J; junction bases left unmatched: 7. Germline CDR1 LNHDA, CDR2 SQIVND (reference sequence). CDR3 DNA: TGTGCCAGTAGTATAGTCAGGACTAGCGGGAATGGCTACAATGAGCAGTTCTTC. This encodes CASSIVRTSGNGYNEQFF.

CDR3 sequence (DNA): TGCAGTGCTAGAGATCTGGGGGGCAATGAGCAGTTCTTC. Protein: CSARDLGGNEQFF. V is TRBV20-1 and J is TRBJ2-1; tentative D call: TRBD2 (6 bases). CDR1 DFQATT and CDR2 SNEGSKA come from the germline V gene (reference sequence). Between the trimmed V and J ends, which lost 0 bases and 6 bases, there was a span of 9 bases. The length of the CDR3 is 13 residues.

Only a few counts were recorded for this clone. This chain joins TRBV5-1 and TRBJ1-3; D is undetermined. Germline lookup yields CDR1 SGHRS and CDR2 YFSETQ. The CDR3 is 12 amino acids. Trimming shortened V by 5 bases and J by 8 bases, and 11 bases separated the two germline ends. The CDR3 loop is CASRREEDTIYF. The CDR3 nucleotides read TGCGCCAGCAGAAGAGAGGAGGACACCATATATTTT.

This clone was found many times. Here the CDR3 DNA reads TGTGCCAGCCGAATCCTAGACGACAGGGTAGACTATGGCTACACCTTC. Protein product: CASRILDDRVDYGYTF. The genes are TRBV12-3 or TRBV12-4 and TRBJ1-2, with 7 nucleotides matching TRBD1. CDR3 length: 16 residues. With 8 bases clipped from V and 3 bases from J, the junction kept 15 bases outside the gene matches.

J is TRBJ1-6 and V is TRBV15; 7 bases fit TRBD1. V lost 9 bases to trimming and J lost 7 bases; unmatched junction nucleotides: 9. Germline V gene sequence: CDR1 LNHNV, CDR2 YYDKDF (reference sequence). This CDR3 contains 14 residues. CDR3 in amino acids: CATGLTGTNSPLHF. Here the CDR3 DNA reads TGTGCCACGGGCCTGACAGGGACCAATTCACCCCTCCACTTT.

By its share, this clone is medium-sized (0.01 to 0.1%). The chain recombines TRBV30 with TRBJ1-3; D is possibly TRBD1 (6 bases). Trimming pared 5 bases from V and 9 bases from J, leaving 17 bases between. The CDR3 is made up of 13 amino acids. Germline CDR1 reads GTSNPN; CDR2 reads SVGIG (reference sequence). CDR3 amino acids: CAWAPVPGATIYF. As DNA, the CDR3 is TGTGCCTGGGCGCCCGTCCCGGGGGCCACCATATATTTT.

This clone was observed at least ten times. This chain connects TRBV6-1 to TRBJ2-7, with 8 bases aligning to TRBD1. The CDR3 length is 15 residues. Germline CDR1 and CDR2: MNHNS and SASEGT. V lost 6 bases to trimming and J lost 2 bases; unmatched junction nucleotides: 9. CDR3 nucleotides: TGTGCCAGCAGACACCCGGGACAGGCTGCCTACGAGCAGTACTTC. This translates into CASRHPGQAAYEQYF.

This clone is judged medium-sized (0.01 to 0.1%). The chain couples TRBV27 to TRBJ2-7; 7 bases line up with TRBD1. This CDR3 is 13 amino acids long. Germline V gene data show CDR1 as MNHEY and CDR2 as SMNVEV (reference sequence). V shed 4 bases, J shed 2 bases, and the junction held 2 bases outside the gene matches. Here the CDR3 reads CASSSGQPYEQYF. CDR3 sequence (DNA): TGTGCCAGCAGTTCGGGACAGCCCTACGAGCAGTACTTC.

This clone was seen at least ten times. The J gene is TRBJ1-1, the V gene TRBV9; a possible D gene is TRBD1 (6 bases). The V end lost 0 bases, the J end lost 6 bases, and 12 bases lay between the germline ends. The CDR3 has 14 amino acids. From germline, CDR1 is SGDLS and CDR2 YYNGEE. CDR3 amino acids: CASSVVGGAAEAFF. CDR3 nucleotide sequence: TGTGCCAGCAGCGTAGTGGGGGGGGCGGCTGAAGCTTTCTTT. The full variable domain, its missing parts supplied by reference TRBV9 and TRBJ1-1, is DSGVTQTPKHLITATGQRVTLRCSPRSGDLSVYWYQQSLDQGLQFLIQYYNGEERAKGNILERFSAQQFPDLHSELNLSSLELGDSALYFCASSVVGGAAEAFFGQGTRLTVV.

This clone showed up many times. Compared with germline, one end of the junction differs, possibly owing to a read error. CDR3 DNA: TGTGCTAGCAGCCCCGGACAGGGTGGCTACAATGAGCAGTTCTTC. Its translation: CASSPGQGGYNEQFF. V usage is TRBV7-7 and J usage is TRBJ2-1; 8 positions match TRBD1. Germline loops: CDR1 SSHAT, CDR2 FNYEAQ (reference sequence). CDR3 size: 15 residues.

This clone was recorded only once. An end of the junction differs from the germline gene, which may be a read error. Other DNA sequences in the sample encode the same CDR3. The CDR3 nucleotides are TGTGCAAGCAGCCAAAATTCGGGACTAGCGGGACCAGATACGCAGTATTTT. This codes for CASSQNSGLAGPDTQYF. This chain connects TRBV4-2 to TRBJ2-3; 13 nucleotides line up with TRBD2. This CDR3 comprises 17 residues. The germline CDR1 and CDR2 sequences are LGHNA and YNFKEQ.

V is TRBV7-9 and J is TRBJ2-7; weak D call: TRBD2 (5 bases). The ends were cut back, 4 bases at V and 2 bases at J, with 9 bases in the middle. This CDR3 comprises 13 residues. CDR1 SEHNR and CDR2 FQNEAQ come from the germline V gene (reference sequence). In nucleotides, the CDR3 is TGTGCCAGCAGCTCCCAGACTACCTACGAGCAGTACTTC. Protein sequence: CASSSQTTYEQYF.

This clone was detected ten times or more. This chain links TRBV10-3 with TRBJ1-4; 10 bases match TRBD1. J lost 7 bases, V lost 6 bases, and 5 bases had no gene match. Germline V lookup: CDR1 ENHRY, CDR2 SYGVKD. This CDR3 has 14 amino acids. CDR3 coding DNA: TGTGCCATCAGGGATGGACAGGGGGGTGAAAAACTGTTTTTT. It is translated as CAIRDGQGGEKLFF.

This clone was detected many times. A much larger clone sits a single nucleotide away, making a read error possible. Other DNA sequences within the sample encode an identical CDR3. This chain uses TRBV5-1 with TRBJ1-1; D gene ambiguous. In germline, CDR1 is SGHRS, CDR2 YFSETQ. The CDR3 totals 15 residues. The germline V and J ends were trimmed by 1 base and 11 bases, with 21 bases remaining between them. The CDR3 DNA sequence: TGCGCCAGCAGCTTGTCCGGCACGCCCCCGAACGAGGCTTTCTTT. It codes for CASSLSGTPPNEAFF.

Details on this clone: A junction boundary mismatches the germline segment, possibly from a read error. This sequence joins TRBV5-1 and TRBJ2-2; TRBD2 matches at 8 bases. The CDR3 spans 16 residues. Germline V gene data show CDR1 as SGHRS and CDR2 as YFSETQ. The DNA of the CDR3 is TGCGCGAGCAGCTATAGCGGGACGGCCGACACCGTGGAGCTGTTTTTT. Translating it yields CASSYSGTADTVELFF.

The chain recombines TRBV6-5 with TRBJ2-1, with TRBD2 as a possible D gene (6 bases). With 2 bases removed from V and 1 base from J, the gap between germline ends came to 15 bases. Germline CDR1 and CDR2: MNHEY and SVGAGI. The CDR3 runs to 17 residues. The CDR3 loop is CASSYAIGRGSYNEQFF. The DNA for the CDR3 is TGTGCCAGCAGTTACGCTATCGGGAGAGGTTCCTACAATGAGCAGTTCTTC.

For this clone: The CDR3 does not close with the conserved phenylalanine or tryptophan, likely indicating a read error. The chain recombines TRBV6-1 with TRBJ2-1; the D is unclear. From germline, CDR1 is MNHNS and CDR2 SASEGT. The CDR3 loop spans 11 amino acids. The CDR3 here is CASIRDKEQFC. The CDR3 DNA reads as TGTGCCAGCATCCGTGACAAAGAGCAGTTCTGC.

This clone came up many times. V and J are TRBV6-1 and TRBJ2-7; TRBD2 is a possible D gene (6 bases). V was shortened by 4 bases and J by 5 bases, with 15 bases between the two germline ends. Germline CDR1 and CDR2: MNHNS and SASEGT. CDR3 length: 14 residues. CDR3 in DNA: TGTGCCAGCAGTGGGTTGGCGGGGTCGGACGAGCAGTACTTC. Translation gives CASSGLAGSDEQYF.

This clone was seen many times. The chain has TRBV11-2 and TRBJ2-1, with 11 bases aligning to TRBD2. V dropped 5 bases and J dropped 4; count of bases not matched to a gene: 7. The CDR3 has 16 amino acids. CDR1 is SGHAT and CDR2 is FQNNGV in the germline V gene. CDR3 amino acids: CASSRVAGGRYNEQFF. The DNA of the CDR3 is TGTGCCAGCAGCAGAGTAGCGGGAGGGCGATACAATGAGCAGTTCTTC.

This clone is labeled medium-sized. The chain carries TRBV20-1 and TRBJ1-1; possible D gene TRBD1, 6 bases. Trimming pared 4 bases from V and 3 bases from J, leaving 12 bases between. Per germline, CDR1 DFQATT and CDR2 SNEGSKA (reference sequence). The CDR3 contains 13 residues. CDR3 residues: CSANTGLYTEAFF. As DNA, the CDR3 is TGCAGTGCTAATACAGGGTTGTACACTGAAGCTTTCTTT.

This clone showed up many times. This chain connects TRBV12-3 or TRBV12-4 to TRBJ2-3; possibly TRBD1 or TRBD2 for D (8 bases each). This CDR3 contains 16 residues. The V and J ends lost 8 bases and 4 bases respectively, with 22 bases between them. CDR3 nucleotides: TGTGCCAGCGGCCTCGGGGGGGCAGGGGGCGCAGATACGCAGTATTTT. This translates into CASGLGGAGGADTQYF.

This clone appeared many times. CDR3 sequence: CASSLGGDGGTQYF. The CDR3 DNA is TGTGCCAGCAGTTTAGGGGGAGACGGCGGTACGCAGTATTTT. This chain connects TRBV27 to TRBJ2-3; either TRBD1 or TRBD2 may supply D (5 bases each). The ends were cut back, 2 bases at V and 8 bases at J, with 14 bases in the middle. Germline CDR1 is MNHEY and CDR2 is SMNVEV (reference sequence). CDR3 length: 14 amino acids.

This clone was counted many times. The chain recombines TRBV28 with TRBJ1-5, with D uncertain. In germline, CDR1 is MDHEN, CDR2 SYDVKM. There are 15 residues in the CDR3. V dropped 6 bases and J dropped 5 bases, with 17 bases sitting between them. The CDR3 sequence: CASSSLARTHQPQHF. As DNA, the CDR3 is TGTGCCAGCAGCTCCCTCGCCAGGACGCATCAGCCCCAGCATTTT.

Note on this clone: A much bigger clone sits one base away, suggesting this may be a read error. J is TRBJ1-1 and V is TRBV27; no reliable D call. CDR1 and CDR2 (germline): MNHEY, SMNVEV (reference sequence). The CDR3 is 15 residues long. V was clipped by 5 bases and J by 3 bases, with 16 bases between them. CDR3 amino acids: CASSPRWGADTEAFF. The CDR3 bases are TGTGCCAGCAGTCCCCGCTGGGGAGCGGACACTGAAGCTTTCTTT.

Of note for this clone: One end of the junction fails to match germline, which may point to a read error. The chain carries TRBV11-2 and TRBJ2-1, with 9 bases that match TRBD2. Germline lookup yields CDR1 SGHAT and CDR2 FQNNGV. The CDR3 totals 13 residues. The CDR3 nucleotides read TGTGCCAGCCGTAGCGGGAGAGACAATGAGCAGATGTTC. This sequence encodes CASRSGRDNEQMF.

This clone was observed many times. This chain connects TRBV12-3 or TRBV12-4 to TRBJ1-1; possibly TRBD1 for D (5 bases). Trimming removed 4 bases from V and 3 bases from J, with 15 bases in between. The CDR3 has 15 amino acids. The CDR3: CASSWDGRGDTEAFF. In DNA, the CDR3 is TGTGCCAGCAGTTGGGACGGCCGGGGCGACACTGAAGCTTTCTTT.

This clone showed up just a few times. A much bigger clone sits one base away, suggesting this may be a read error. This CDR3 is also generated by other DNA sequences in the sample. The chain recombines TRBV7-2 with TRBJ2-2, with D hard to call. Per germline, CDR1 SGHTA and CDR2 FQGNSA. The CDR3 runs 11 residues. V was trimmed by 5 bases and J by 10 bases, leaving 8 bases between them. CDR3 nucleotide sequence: TGTGCCAGCAGCCTATTAGAGGAGCTGTTTTTT. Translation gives CASSLLEELFF.